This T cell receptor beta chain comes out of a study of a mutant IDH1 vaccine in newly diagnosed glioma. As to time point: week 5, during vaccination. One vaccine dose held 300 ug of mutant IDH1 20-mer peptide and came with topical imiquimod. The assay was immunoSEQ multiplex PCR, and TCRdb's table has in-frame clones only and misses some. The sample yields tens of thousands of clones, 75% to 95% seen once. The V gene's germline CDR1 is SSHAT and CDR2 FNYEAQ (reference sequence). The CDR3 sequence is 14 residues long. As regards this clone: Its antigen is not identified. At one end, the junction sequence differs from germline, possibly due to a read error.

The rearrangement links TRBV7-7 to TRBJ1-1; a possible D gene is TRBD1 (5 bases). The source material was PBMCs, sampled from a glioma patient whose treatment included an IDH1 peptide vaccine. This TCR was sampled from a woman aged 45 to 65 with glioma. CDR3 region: CASSSGPRRTEAFF. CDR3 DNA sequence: TGTGCTAGCAGCTCGGGACCGAGGCGCACTGAAGCTTTCTTT. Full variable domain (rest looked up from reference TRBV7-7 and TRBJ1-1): GAGVSQSPRYKVTKRGQDVTLRCDPISSHATLYWYQQALGQGPEFLTYFNYEAQPDKSGLPSDRFSAERPEGSISTLTIQRTEQRDSAMYRCASSSGPRRTEAFFGQGTRLTVV.